The T cell receptor (beta chain) described here comes from a study of blood T cell repertoires in COVID-19 (dated by TCRdb to 2019 to 2021). Background on the whole study: Samples from collaborators originated in the United States, Italy and Spain and spanned both the acute and convalescent phases of COVID-19. The material from the prospective study consisted of cDNA or gDNA derived from T cells, B-cell-depleted T cells, or PBMCs. Subjects who had been exposed to COVID-19, were actively infected with it, or had recovered from it provided the deeply sampled blood TCRbeta repertoires that made up the dataset. The repertoires were released in a freely available public database meant as a resource for research on the immune response to SARS-CoV-2. Samples came from the ongoing ImmuneRACE study (first 160 participants) plus 1,254 subjects from 6 global collaborators. Sample metadata almost always included a de-identified subject ID, COVID-19 status, age in years and sex. Where HLA class I and class II types were available, the types were taken from metadata supplied by the sample provider, not from assay-based typing.

Spanning cysteine to phenylalanine, the CDR3 consists of 12 amino acids. The DNA shown is the 36-base CDR3, in frame from base 1. Trimmed from V: 4 bases; trimmed from J: 6 bases; junction bases lacking a gene match: 2. Taken from the germline V gene (reference sequence), the CDR1 and CDR2 loops are MNHEY and SMNVEV. Worth noting for this clone: Its antigen remains undetermined. The sample holds no much larger clone one base away, and base qualities are not on file.

The immunoSEQ Assay, a bias-controlled multiplex PCR, was used to amplify TCRbeta CDR3 regions from genomic DNA. The study's processing was this. The number of nucleated cells in each sample was estimated by amplification of reference gene primers within the assay. Sequence reads were collapsed and filtered to measure the absolute abundance of every unique TCRbeta CDR3 rearrangement. Productive Simpson clonality was computed per sample as the square root of Simpson's diversity index over productive rearrangements. Drawn from immuneACCESS, this table holds only the in-frame rearrangements with V and J called that TCRdb kept. Clones are partly lost; checked studies trace under half to an unresolved V gene and leave the rest unexplained. V, J and clone size are those of that table, while D and trimming were read from the DNA. For this sample there are roughly 200,000 clones; around nine tenths appear just once. Approximately 6% of the sample is held by the ten biggest clonotypes.

The research as a whole found: Clinical and demographic metadata were provided uncurated, with the amount varying by source and participant.

Samples from volunteer blood donors who had recovered from COVID-19 were contributed by a second Seattle source. The collaborating institutions used their own protocols to collect whole blood in K2EDTA tubes. For TCRbeta analysis, collaborator samples were shipped as frozen whole blood, as isolated PBMCs, or as DNA extracted from either sample type. Recombination joined TRBV27 with TRBJ1-2, with 7 bases in between that match TRBD1. The source is a man in his fifties or sixties who had recovered from COVID-19. Sequencing used peripheral blood. The base sequence is TGTGCCAGCAGTTACAGGGGAAATGGCTACACCTTC. The translation is CASSYRGNGYTF.